These 16 T cell receptor beta chains originate from one sample sequenced in a study of shared clonotypes between healthy human individuals. The assay was immunoSEQ multiplex PCR, and TCRdb's table has in-frame clones only and misses some. The data hold under 1,100,000 clones, with about 75% observed a single time. The material sequenced was memory CD4+ T cells sorted from blood. The subset: CD45RA-negative fraction. The source is a man between 18 and 35 years old in good health.

In this sample, this clone turned up a few times. The rearrangement uses TRBV2 and TRBJ1-1; possible D gene TRBD1, 6 bases. The length of the CDR3 is 15 residues. Per the germline V gene, CDR1 is SNHLY and CDR2 is FYNNEI. Trimming cost V 0 bases and J 5 bases, with 13 bases left between them. This CDR3 reads CASSEATGRGTEAFF. As DNA, the CDR3 is TGTGCCAGCAGTGAAGCGACAGGTAGGGGGACTGAAGCTTTCTTT.

The chain links TRBV28 to TRBJ2-2; 7 nucleotides agree with TRBD1. Germline lookup yields CDR1 MDHEN and CDR2 SYDVKM. V dropped 8 bases and J dropped 3; count of bases not matched to a gene: 9. The CDR3 is 15 residues long. The CDR3 spells CASPRQGPDTGELFF. The CDR3 DNA sequence: TGTGCCAGCCCTAGACAGGGCCCCGACACCGGGGAGCTGTTTTTT.

V is TRBV29-1 and J is TRBJ2-7, with 10 bases that match TRBD1. Unmatched junction bases numbered 3, after V lost 6 bases and J lost 7 bases. The CDR3 contains 11 residues. Germline loops: CDR1 SQVTM, CDR2 ANQGSEA. Here the CDR3 reads CSVRTGGEQYF. DNA of the CDR3: TGCAGCGTACGGACAGGGGGTGAGCAGTACTTC.

The J gene is TRBJ2-2, the V gene TRBV5-1; a weak D match, TRBD2 (5 bases). The CDR3 runs 13 residues. The germline gives CDR1 SGHRS, CDR2 YFSETQ. Trimming left V 4 bases short and J 6 bases short, with 10 bases between. The CDR3 nucleotides are TGCGCCAGCAGCGAAGAGAGGGCCGGGGAGCTGTTTTTT. It yields the protein CASSEERAGELFF.

This clone appeared a single time. The V and J genes are TRBV6-6 and TRBJ1-2; D is uncertain. Trimming cost V 5 bases and J 3 bases, with 10 bases left between them. CDR3 length: 13 amino acids. Germline CDR1 MNHNY, CDR2 SVGAGI (reference sequence). The CDR3 loop is CASSPGIHYGYTF. The CDR3 region has the DNA TGTGCCAGCAGTCCCGGGATCCACTATGGCTACACCTTC.

This clone was counted a single time. CDR3 DNA sequence: TGTGCCATCAGTGGGGGGGACCCTAAGGGCTACACCTTC. Translation: CAISGGDPKGYTF. V gene TRBV10-3 combines with J gene TRBJ1-2, with D possibly matching TRBD1 (5 bases). Germline V gives CDR1 ENHRY, CDR2 SYGVKD. Trimming took 4 bases from V and 8 from J, leaving 14 bases between them. The CDR3 length is 13 residues.

This clone was detected a few times. The genes are TRBV19 and TRBJ1-1; 10 positions match TRBD1. The CDR3 spans 16 residues. The germline CDR1 and CDR2 sequences are LNHDA and SQIVND (reference sequence). The junction had 8 bases not matched to a gene; V was cut back by 5 bases and J by 2 bases. The CDR3 is CASSVGTGDGNTEAFF. The CDR3 bases are TGTGCCAGTAGTGTCGGGACAGGGGACGGTAACACTGAAGCTTTCTTT.

V usage is TRBV19 and J usage is TRBJ1-2, with TRBD1 matching 9 bases. The CDR3 totals 15 residues. Germline CDR1 LNHDA, CDR2 SQIVND (reference sequence). Trimming took 7 bases from V and 4 from J; bases not matched to a gene: 10. This chain's CDR3 is CASTRDRAETYGYTF. The CDR3 nucleotides are TGTGCCAGTACCCGGGACAGGGCGGAAACCTATGGCTACACCTTC. Based on the CDR3 plus reference TRBV19 and TRBJ1-2, the full variable domain is DGGITQSPKYLFRKEGQNVTLSCEQNLNHDAMYWYRQDPGQGLRLIYYSQIVNDFQKGDIAEGYSVSREKKESFPLTVTSAQKNPTAFYLCASTRDRAETYGYTFGSGTRLTVV.

The chain employs TRBV10-3 and TRBJ2-3; either TRBD1 or TRBD2 may supply D (5 bases each). The ends were cut back, 7 bases at V and 1 base at J, with 15 bases in the middle. CDR3 length: 15 residues. Looked up from germline, CDR1 is ENHRY and CDR2 is SYGVKD. The CDR3 sequence: CAINPGAGGTDTQYF. The CDR3 coding sequence is TGTGCCATCAACCCCGGGGCGGGTGGCACAGATACGCAGTATTTT.

CDR3 coding DNA: TGCGCCAGCAGCTTGGGAACAGGGTTTAACTATGGCTACACCTTC. It codes for CASSLGTGFNYGYTF. The rearrangement links TRBV5-1 to TRBJ1-2; D perhaps matches TRBD1 (6 bases). The CDR3 length is 15 residues. Germline V gene sequence: CDR1 SGHRS, CDR2 YFSETQ. V was shortened by 0 bases and J by 1 base, with 10 bases between the two germline ends. The whole variable domain, filled in from reference TRBV5-1 and TRBJ1-2, reads KAGVTQTPRYLIKTRGQQVTLSCSPISGHRSVSWYQQTPGQGLQFLFEYFSETQRNKGNFPGRFSGRQFSNSRSEMNVSTLELGDSALYLCASSLGTGFNYGYTFGSGTRLTVV.

The chain is built from TRBV6-5 and TRBJ1-6; D gene ambiguous. The CDR3 runs 13 residues. V shed 6 bases and J shed 7 bases, with 10 bases lying between them. Germline CDR1 reads MNHEY; CDR2 reads SVGAGI. CDR3: CASRRASNSPLHF. CDR3 nucleotide sequence: TGTGCCAGCAGGCGAGCCTCGAATTCACCCCTCCACTTT.

CDR3 nucleotides: TGCGCCAGCACCCGCCAGACAGGAAGCACCGGGGAGCTGTTTTTT. Translation gives CASTRQTGSTGELFF. This rearrangement joins TRBV5-1 to TRBJ2-2; possible D gene TRBD1, 6 bases. This CDR3 is built from 15 residues. Germline V gene sequence: CDR1 SGHRS, CDR2 YFSETQ. The V gene lost 6 bases and the J gene lost 4 bases, with 16 bases spanning the gap.

The chain couples TRBV10-3 to TRBJ1-6; tentatively, D is TRBD1 (5 bases). CDR3 length: 15 residues. In germline, CDR1 is ENHRY, CDR2 SYGVKD. Trimming took 0 bases from V and 7 from J, leaving 10 bases between them. CDR3 amino acids: CAISESGRVNSPLHF. As DNA, the CDR3 is TGTGCCATCAGTGAGTCGGGCAGGGTCAATTCACCCCTCCACTTT.

This clone was seen once. The chain recombines TRBV7-9 with TRBJ1-5; 8 bases fit TRBD1. The trim removed 5 bases at V and 6 bases at J, leaving 6 bases unmatched. In germline, CDR1 is SEHNR, CDR2 FQNEAQ (reference sequence). This CDR3 contains 14 residues. The CDR3 here is CASSPQGAVQPQHF. CDR3 nucleotide sequence: TGTGCCAGCAGCCCCCAGGGGGCCGTTCAGCCCCAGCATTTT.

The CDR3 nucleotides are TGCAGCGTCAGTGGAGGGGGGGCTGGCTGGACCATGAACACTGAAGCTTTCTTT. It encodes CSVSGGGAGWTMNTEAFF. This chain connects TRBV29-1 to TRBJ1-1; D might be TRBD1 (6 bases). V lost 6 bases and J 0 bases, leaving 26 bases between the germline ends. The CDR3 has 18 amino acids. From germline, CDR1 is SQVTM and CDR2 ANQGSEA.

The gene calls are TRBV7-2 and TRBJ2-5; D possibly uses TRBD1 or TRBD2 (5 bases each). The length of the CDR3 is 13 residues. Deletions cut 7 bases from V and 1 base from J, with 10 bases between. In germline, CDR1 is SGHTA, CDR2 FQGNSA. CDR3 sequence reads: CASTSGTQETQYF. The CDR3, as DNA: TGTGCCAGCACCTCGGGGACCCAAGAGACCCAGTACTTC.